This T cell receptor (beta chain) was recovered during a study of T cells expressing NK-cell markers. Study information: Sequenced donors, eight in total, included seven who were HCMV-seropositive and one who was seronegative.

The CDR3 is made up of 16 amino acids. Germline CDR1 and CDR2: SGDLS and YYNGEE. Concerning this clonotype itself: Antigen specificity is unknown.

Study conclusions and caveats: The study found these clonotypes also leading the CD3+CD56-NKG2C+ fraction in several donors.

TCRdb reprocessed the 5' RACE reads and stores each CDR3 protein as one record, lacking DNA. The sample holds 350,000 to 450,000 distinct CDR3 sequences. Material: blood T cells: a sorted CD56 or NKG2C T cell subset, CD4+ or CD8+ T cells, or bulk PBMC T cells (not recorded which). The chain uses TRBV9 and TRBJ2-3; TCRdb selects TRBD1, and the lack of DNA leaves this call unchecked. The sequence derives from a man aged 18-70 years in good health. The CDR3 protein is CASSFRTGGGPDTQYF.